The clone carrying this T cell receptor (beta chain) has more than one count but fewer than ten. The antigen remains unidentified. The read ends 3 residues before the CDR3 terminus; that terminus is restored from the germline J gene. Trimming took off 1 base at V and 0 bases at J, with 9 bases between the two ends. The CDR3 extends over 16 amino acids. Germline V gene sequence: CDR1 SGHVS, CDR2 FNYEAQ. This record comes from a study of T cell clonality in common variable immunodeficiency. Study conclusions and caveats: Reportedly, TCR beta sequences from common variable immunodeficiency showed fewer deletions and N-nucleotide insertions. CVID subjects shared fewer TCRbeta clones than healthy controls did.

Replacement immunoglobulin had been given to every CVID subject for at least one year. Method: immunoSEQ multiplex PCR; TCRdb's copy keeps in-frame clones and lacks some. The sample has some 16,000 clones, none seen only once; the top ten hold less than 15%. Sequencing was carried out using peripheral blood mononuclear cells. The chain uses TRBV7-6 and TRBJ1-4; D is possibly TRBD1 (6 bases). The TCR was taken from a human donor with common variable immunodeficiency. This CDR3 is CASSLGTAPTNEKLFF. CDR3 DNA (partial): TGTGCCAGCAGCTTAGGGACAGCGCCAACTAATGAAAAA.